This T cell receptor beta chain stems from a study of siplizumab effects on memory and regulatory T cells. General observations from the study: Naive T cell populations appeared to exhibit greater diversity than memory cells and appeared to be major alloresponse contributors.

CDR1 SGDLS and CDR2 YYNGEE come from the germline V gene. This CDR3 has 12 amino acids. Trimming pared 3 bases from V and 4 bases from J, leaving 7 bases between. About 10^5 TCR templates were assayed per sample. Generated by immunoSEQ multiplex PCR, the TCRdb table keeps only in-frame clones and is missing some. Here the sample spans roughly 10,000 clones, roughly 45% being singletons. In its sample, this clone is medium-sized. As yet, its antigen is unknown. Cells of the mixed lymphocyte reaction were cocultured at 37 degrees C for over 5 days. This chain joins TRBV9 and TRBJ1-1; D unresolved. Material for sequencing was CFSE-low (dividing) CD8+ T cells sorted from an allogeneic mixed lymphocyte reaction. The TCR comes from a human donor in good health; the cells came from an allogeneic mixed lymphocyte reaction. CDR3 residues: CASSAMGTEAFF. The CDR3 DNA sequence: TGTGCCAGCAGCGCGATGGGCACTGAAGCTTTCTTT.